This T cell receptor (beta chain) originates from a study of immune cell composition in non-small cell lung cancer. Study context: Lung adenocarcinoma or squamous carcinoma made up most tumours.

Germline V gene lookup returns CDR1 PRHDT and CDR2 FYEKMQ (reference sequence). The CDR3 spans 16 residues. Trimming removed 5 bases at V and 8 bases at J, with 22 bases between. Assay: immunoSEQ multiplex PCR; the TCRdb copy retains only in-frame clones and omits some. The sample shows several thousand clones, roughly 79% of them seen only once. V gene TRBV13 combines with J gene TRBJ2-1; the D gene is possibly TRBD2 (5 bases). The sample was lung tumor tissue. This sequence was found in a human donor with non-small cell lung cancer. Here the CDR3 DNA reads TGTGCCAGCAGCCGCCTGGGAGAGGGCTCAGGCTATGAGCAGTTCTTC. Protein sequence: CASSRLGEGSGYEQFF.